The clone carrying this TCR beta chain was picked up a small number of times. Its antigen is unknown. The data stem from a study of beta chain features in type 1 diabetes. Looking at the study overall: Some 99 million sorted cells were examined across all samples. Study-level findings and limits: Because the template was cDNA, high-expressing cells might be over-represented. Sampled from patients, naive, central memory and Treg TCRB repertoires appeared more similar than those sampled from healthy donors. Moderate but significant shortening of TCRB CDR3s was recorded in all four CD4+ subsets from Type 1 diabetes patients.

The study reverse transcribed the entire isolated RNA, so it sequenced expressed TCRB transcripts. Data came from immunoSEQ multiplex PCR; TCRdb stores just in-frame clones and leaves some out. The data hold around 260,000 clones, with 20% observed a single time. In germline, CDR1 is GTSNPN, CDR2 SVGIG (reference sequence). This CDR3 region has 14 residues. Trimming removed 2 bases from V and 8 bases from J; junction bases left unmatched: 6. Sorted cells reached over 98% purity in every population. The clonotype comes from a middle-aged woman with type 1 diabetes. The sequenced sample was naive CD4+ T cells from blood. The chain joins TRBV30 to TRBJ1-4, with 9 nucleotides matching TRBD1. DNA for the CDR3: TGTGCCTGGAGTAGGGGACAGGGAGAAGAAAAACTGTTTTTT. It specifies CAWSRGQGEEKLFF.